The clone carrying this T cell receptor beta chain showed up just once. Antigen specificity is unknown. The source of the sample is a study of T cell repertoires in cytomegalovirus infection. CDR3 length: 14 amino acids. Germline CDR1 reads MNHEY; CDR2 reads SVGAGI. V dropped 2 bases and J dropped 3 bases, with 11 bases sitting between them. TCRdb passed the reads through MiXCR, listing each CDR3 protein once. The sample shows roughly 860,000 distinct CDR3 sequences, less than 35% of them seen only once. The sample consisted of cultured CD8+ T cells from PBMCs, taken from culture after CMV antigen stimulation. This sequence originates from a human donor in good health (CMV status not recorded). Some clones in this sample may be carry-over from other donors' samples. This chain uses TRBV6-5 with TRBJ2-7, with a weak D call TRBD1 (5 bases). The CDR3 spells CASSYRQPSYEQYF. CDR3 bases: TGTGCCAGCAGTTACCGACAGCCCAGCTACGAGCAGTACTTC.